Below are 28 T cell receptor beta chains sequenced from a single sample in a study of blood T cell repertoires in COVID-19 (dated by TCRdb to the early 2020s). Libraries were prepared through the immunoSEQ multiplex PCR assay. TCRdb retrieved this table from immuneACCESS and kept in-frame rearrangements only. Not all clones are present; in checked studies, unresolved V genes account for under half, and no reason is known for the remainder. The sample table holds about 170,000 clones, of which around 80% were seen once. 22% of the sample is held by the ten biggest clonotypes. The specimen sequenced was peripheral blood. These receptors were obtained from a woman of 80 years or more with acute or convalescent COVID-19.

In this sample, this clone turned up once. This sequence joins TRBV3-1 (or the pseudogene TRBV3-2) and TRBJ2-7; 8 bases are shared with TRBD2. The trim removed 0 bases at V and 3 bases at J, leaving 16 bases unmatched. CDR3 length: 19 amino acids. Germline lookup yields CDR1 LGHDT and CDR2 YNNKEL (reference sequence). The CDR3 bases are TGTGCCAGCAGCCAAGATTTTTCGGGGGGACTAGGATCGGTCTACGAGCAGTACTTC. Its protein product is CASSQDFSGGLGSVYEQYF.

The chain couples TRBV7-2 to TRBJ1-1; perhaps TRBD1 as D (6 bases). The CDR3 is 12 residues long. Deletions cut 5 bases from V and 7 bases from J, with 11 bases between. Germline V gene lookup returns CDR1 SGHTA and CDR2 FQGNSA. CDR3 DNA sequence: TGTGCCAGCAGCCTCGGACAGAGTGAAGCTTTCTTT. This translates into CASSLGQSEAFF.

This chain connects TRBV5-4 to TRBJ2-3; 9 bases are a match to TRBD2. The CDR3 is 17 amino acids. Germline V gene lookup returns CDR1 SGHNT and CDR2 YYREEE (reference sequence). After removal of 6 bases from V and 0 bases from J, the junction contained 11 bases not matched to a gene. The CDR3 coding sequence is TGTGCCAGCACCTCTCCCCGCGCGGGAGGGAGCACAGATACGCAGTATTTT. Translation: CASTSPRAGGSTDTQYF.

V is TRBV2 and J is TRBJ2-7; D is undetermined. V gave up 5 bases and J gave up 0 bases, with 5 bases separating them. This CDR3 region has 12 residues. CDR1 and CDR2 (germline): SNHLY, FYNNEI. The CDR3 loop reads CASSMSSYEQYF. CDR3 in DNA: TGTGCCAGCAGTATGAGCTCCTACGAGCAGTACTTC.

This clone was detected only once. The rearrangement joins TRBV4-2 to TRBJ2-3, with 9 bases aligning to TRBD2. The CDR3 is 19 amino acids. Germline assignment: CDR1 LGHNA and CDR2 YNFKEQ. Unmatched junction bases numbered 17, after V lost 5 bases and J lost 2 bases. The CDR3 here is CASSLWGGRAGLVTDTQYF. As DNA, the CDR3 is TGTGCCAGCAGCTTATGGGGCGGGAGGGCCGGGTTAGTCACAGATACGCAGTATTTT.

The genes are TRBV9 and TRBJ1-4; D gene ambiguous. Per the germline V gene, CDR1 is SGDLS and CDR2 is YYNGEE. Trimming removed 0 bases at V and 8 bases at J, with 8 bases between. The CDR3 covers 13 residues. Here the CDR3 reads CASSVGSGEKLFF. CDR3 nucleotides: TGTGCCAGCAGCGTAGGTTCGGGGGAAAAACTGTTTTTT.

V is TRBV5-1 and J is TRBJ1-2; 9 bases match TRBD1. Unmatched junction bases numbered 5, after V lost 4 bases and J lost 4 bases. The CDR3 totals 14 residues. Germline V gene lookup returns CDR1 SGHRS and CDR2 YFSETQ. The DNA for the CDR3 is TGCGCCAGCAGCCGGGAGACAGGGGGCTATGGCTACACCTTC. It encodes CASSRETGGYGYTF.

This chain joins TRBV2 and TRBJ2-7; D is possibly TRBD1 (5 bases). The V end was cut by 3 bases, the J end by 2 bases, with 8 bases between. Germline V gene lookup returns CDR1 SNHLY and CDR2 FYNNEI. This CDR3 has 13 amino acids. The CDR3 region has the DNA TGTGCCAGCAGTGATCAGGGTACCTACGAGCAGTACTTC. Protein product: CASSDQGTYEQYF.

The J gene is TRBJ2-7, the V gene TRBV6-2 or TRBV6-3; weak D call: TRBD1 (5 bases). The CDR3 has 14 residues. Trimming cost V 6 bases and J 2 bases, with 14 bases left between them. Germline CDR1 is MNHEY and CDR2 is SVGEGT. The DNA of the CDR3 is TGTGCCAGCAGCCATACTGACAGACCCTACGAGCAGTACTTC. The encoded protein is CASSHTDRPYEQYF.

The CDR3 nucleotides are TGTGCCAGCAGCTTGGGGCCCCTGAAGGATGGCTACACCTTC. This codes for CASSLGPLKDGYTF. The J gene is TRBJ1-2, the V gene TRBV2, with D possibly being TRBD1 (5 bases). Trimming left V 6 bases short and J 6 bases short, with 17 bases between. Germline V lookup: CDR1 SNHLY, CDR2 FYNNEI. The CDR3 sequence is 14 residues long.

The genes are TRBV18 and TRBJ1-2, with D possibly being TRBD1 (6 bases). The CDR3 spans 13 residues. V was trimmed by 6 bases and J by 4 bases, leaving 12 bases between them. Germline V gives CDR1 KGHSH, CDR2 LQKENI. The CDR3 DNA is TGTGCCAGCTCCGAAGGGGGTGGCTATGGCTACACCTTC. Translating it yields CASSEGGGYGYTF.

The gene calls are TRBV12-3 or TRBV12-4 and TRBJ2-5; D gene ambiguous. The length of the CDR3 is 12 residues. The V end was cut by 2 bases, the J end by 7 bases, with 8 bases between. CDR3 in DNA: TGTGCCAGCAGTTTATCGAGTGGGACCCAGTACTTC. Amino acids: CASSLSSGTQYF.

The V gene is TRBV29-1, the J gene TRBJ2-1; D may be TRBD1 (5 bases). Germline CDR1 SQVTM, CDR2 ANQGSEA. The CDR3 is made up of 15 amino acids. Trimming removed 4 bases at V and 7 bases at J, with 20 bases between. The CDR3 loop is CSVVTASLSGNEQFF. The CDR3 nucleotides read TGCAGCGTTGTGACAGCCTCCCTGAGTGGGAATGAGCAGTTCTTC.

The rearrangement links TRBV21-1 to TRBJ2-3; no DNA check was done on the table's D call, TRBD2. TRBV21-1 is an annotated pseudogene. This CDR3 is 12 amino acids long. For the CDR3, the DNA is TGTGCCAGCAGCAAGAGAACAGATACGCAGTATTTT. This codes for CASSKRTDTQYF.

The chain links TRBV5-3 to TRBJ2-1; 10 bases line up with TRBD2. TRBV5-3 is annotated as an ORF whose role is uncertain. The CDR3 runs to 16 residues. The V and J ends lost 4 bases and 7 bases, in that order; junction bases with no gene match: 11. CDR3 in DNA: TGTGCCAGAAGCCACCGGGGACTAGCGAAGCGAAATGAGCAGTTCTTC. It codes for CARSHRGLAKRNEQFF.

This sequence joins TRBV3-1 (or the pseudogene TRBV3-2) and TRBJ2-1, with D perhaps matching TRBD2 (5 bases). V was clipped by 0 bases and J by 5 bases, with 11 bases between them. Germline CDR1 reads LGHDT; CDR2 reads YNNKEL (reference sequence). The CDR3 runs 15 residues. The CDR3 is CASSQDGGRDNEQFF. DNA of the CDR3: TGTGCCAGCAGCCAAGATGGAGGCAGAGACAATGAGCAGTTCTTC.

This chain uses TRBV27 with TRBJ1-3; the D gene is possibly TRBD1 (5 bases). Per germline, CDR1 MNHEY and CDR2 SMNVEV (reference sequence). V lost 0 bases and J lost 4, with 13 bases in between. The CDR3 length is 16 residues. CDR3 residues: CASSLSIRYRGNTIYF. CDR3 sequence (DNA): TGTGCCAGCAGTTTATCGATACGGTACAGGGGAAACACCATATATTTT.

The chain carries TRBV11-2 and TRBJ2-3; 7 bases agree with TRBD2. After removal of 5 bases from V and 3 bases from J, the junction contained 11 bases not matched to a gene. The CDR3 sequence is 16 residues long. The germline CDR1 and CDR2 sequences are SGHAT and FQNNGV. The CDR3 DNA follows: TGTGCCAGCAGCGCCTCGCCGGCAGCGGGGACAGATACGCAGTATTTT. As protein: CASSASPAAGTDTQYF.

The CDR3 here is CASSLRQRDYNEQFF. The CDR3 DNA reads TGCGCCAGCAGCTTGCGTCAGCGGGATTACAATGAGCAGTTCTTC. This chain joins TRBV5-1 and TRBJ2-1; 7 bases fit TRBD2. The junction had 5 bases not matched to a gene; V was cut back by 1 base and J by 4 bases. This CDR3 contains 15 residues. In germline, CDR1 is SGHRS, CDR2 YFSETQ.

This chain uses TRBV4-1 with TRBJ1-1, with D maybe TRBD1 (6 bases). V lost 8 bases and J lost 5, with 18 bases in between. CDR3 length: 14 residues. Germline V gene lookup returns CDR1 MGHRA and CDR2 YSYEKL. The CDR3 protein is CASGPGGARTEAFF. CDR3 DNA sequence: TGCGCCAGCGGACCGGGGGGGGCGAGGACTGAAGCTTTCTTT.

V is TRBV12-3 or TRBV12-4 and J is TRBJ1-2, with 8 bases fitting TRBD1. The CDR3 runs to 13 residues. Trimming cost V 8 bases and J 2 bases; bases outside gene matches: 4. The CDR3 here is CASGQGFNYGYTF. As DNA, the CDR3 is TGTGCCAGCGGACAGGGCTTCAACTATGGCTACACCTTC.

V gene TRBV5-1 combines with J gene TRBJ2-7, with 12 bases matching TRBD1. There are 15 residues in the CDR3. J was trimmed by 5 bases and V by 5 bases; bases with no gene match: 8. Germline CDR1 is SGHRS and CDR2 is YFSETQ. In DNA, the CDR3 is TGCGCCAGCAGTCTTGAAGGGACAGGGGGCAACGAGCAGTACTTC. Protein product: CASSLEGTGGNEQYF. Looking up the rest from reference TRBV5-1 and TRBJ2-7 gives the full variable domain: KAGVTQTPRYLIKTRGQQVTLSCSPISGHRSVSWYQQTPGQGLQFLFEYFSETQRNKGNFPGRFSGRQFSNSRSEMNVSTLELGDSALYLCASSLEGTGGNEQYFGPGTRLTVT.

The genes are TRBV10-3 and TRBJ2-2; 10 nucleotides align to TRBD2. Germline CDR1 and CDR2: ENHRY and SYGVKD. CDR3 size: 16 residues. Trimming cost V 4 bases and J 5 bases; bases outside gene matches: 7. CDR3 sequence: CAISASGRRRTGELFF. In DNA, the CDR3 is TGTGCCATCAGTGCTAGCGGGAGAAGGCGGACCGGGGAGCTGTTTTTT.

The genes are TRBV9 and TRBJ2-1; D gene ambiguous. This CDR3 has 15 amino acids. Germline assignment: CDR1 SGDLS and CDR2 YYNGEE. V lost 4 bases and J lost 2, with 13 bases in between. CDR3 sequence: CASSPTVHPYNEQFF. Here the CDR3 DNA reads TGTGCCAGCAGCCCTACAGTCCATCCCTACAATGAGCAGTTCTTC.

The chain uses TRBV3-1 (or the pseudogene TRBV3-2) and TRBJ2-5, with 8 bases identical to TRBD2. Germline CDR1 reads LGHDT; CDR2 reads YNNKEL (reference sequence). The CDR3 totals 14 residues. V lost 3 bases and J lost 6; bases outside the gene matches: 6. DNA of the CDR3: TGTGCCAGCAGCCAGTCTCGCGGGAGGCAGACCCAGTACTTC. This translates into CASSQSRGRQTQYF.

This chain connects TRBV7-9 to TRBJ1-6, with 7 bases fitting TRBD1. Germline CDR1 is SEHNR and CDR2 is FQNEAQ (reference sequence). This CDR3 spans 14 amino acids. With 0 bases clipped from V and 7 bases from J, the junction kept 0 bases outside the gene matches. The CDR3, as DNA: TGTGCCAGCAGCTTAGCACAGGGGAATTCACCCCTCCACTTT. Amino acid sequence: CASSLAQGNSPLHF.

The rearrangement joins TRBV10-2 to TRBJ2-1; 8 nucleotides line up with TRBD1. The CDR3 extends over 14 amino acids. Looked up from germline, CDR1 is WSHSY and CDR2 is SAAADI. The V segment lost 3 bases and the J segment 4 bases; nucleotides outside the gene matches: 2. The CDR3 loop reads CASSDRGLYNEQFF. Written as DNA, the CDR3 is TGCGCCAGCAGTGACAGGGGGCTATACAATGAGCAGTTCTTC.

This clone was counted between two and nine times. The chain is built from TRBV7-6 and TRBJ2-7; no clear D gene. The CDR3 spans 15 residues. The ends were cut back, 0 bases at V and 5 bases at J, with 14 bases in the middle. Germline-derived CDR1 and CDR2 are SGHVS and FNYEAQ. The CDR3 nucleotides read TGTGCCAGCAGCTTAGCGTCGTCCCCCCGGGACGAGCAGTACTTC. Protein product: CASSLASSPRDEQYF.